The table lists the clone carrying this T cell receptor (beta chain) with many counts. This sample was taken from a study of T cells in Graves' hyperthyroidism and ophthalmopathy. TCR beta CDR3 regions were amplified from RNA. Initially, a first-round RT-PCR of the TCR CDR3 employed the HTBI primer set. Each CDR3 protein is one row after TCRdb ran MiXCR on the multiplex PCR reads. The sample lists roughly 380,000 distinct CDR3 sequences; about 15% were seen once. The CDR3 spans 13 residues. The germline V gene encodes CDR1 DFQATT and CDR2 SNEGSKA (reference sequence). V was cut by 1 base and J by 7 bases, with 11 bases left in between. Graves' hyperthyroidism qualified as stable when ophthalmopathy did not progress within 18 months. On the basis of clinical symptoms, serum thyroxine and TRAb, thyroid ultrasound and orbital computed tomography, diagnoses were made.

This sequence was found in a woman aged 55-70 years with Graves' hyperthyroidism. The sample consisted of blood. This sequence joins TRBV20-1 and TRBJ2-1; D might be TRBD1 (5 bases). CDR3 sequence (DNA): TGCAGTGCTAGAGGACAGTTAGGGAATGAGCAGTTCTTC. Encoded protein: CSARGQLGNEQFF.